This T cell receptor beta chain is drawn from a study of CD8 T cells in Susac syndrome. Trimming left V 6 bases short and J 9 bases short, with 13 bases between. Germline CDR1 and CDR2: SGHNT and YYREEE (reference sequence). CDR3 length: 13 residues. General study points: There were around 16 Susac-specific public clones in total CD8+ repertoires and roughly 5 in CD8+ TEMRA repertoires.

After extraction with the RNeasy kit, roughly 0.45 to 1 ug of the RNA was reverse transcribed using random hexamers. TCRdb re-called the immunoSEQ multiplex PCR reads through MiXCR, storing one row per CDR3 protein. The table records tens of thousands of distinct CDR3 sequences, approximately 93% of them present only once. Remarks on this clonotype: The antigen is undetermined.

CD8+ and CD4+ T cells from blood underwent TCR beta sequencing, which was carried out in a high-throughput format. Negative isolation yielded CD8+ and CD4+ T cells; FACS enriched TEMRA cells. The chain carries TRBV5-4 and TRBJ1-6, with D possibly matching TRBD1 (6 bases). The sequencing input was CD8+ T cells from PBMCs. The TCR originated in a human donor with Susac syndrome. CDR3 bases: TGTGCCAGCACACAGGGCAGAAGTTCACCCCTCCACTTT. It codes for CASTQGRSSPLHF.